The source of this T cell receptor (beta chain) is a study of OX40 agonist ivuxolimab in advanced cancers. On this clone: The target antigen is unknown.

Findings and limits, study-wide: At doses 0.1 to 3.0 mg/kg, CD4+ and CD8+ clones expanded.

Per germline, CDR1 MNHEY and CDR2 SVGAGI. CDR3 size: 14 residues. The germline V and J ends were trimmed by 7 bases and 2 bases, with 13 bases remaining between them. This table comes from immunoSEQ multiplex PCR, and its TCRdb copy is limited to in-frame clones, with some not included. The sample includes approximately 99,000 clones, approximately 94% of them seen just once. The chain is built from TRBV6-5 and TRBJ2-3; no firm D call. This TCR was sampled from an adult with an advanced solid tumor such as melanoma, head and neck, liver or kidney cancer. Sequenced here: CD4+ or CD8+ T cells sorted from blood, sampled in a trial of the OX40 agonist ivuxolimab. The CDR3 region has the DNA TGTGCCAGCACCCCCGGTCTGGACACAGATACGCAGTATTTT. Translated, it gives CASTPGLDTDTQYF.